This T cell receptor beta chain stems from a study of blood T cell repertoires in COVID-19. On the study more broadly: Acute and convalescent COVID-19 samples came from the United States, Italy and Spain.

In the authors' methods: Counts of nucleated cells, estimated from reference gene primer amplification, were obtained. Assay used: immunoSEQ multiplex PCR; TCRdb lists only in-frame clones, some missing. V, J and clone size reflect that table, while D and trimming were determined from the DNA. The sample holds more than 120,000 clones, 87% seen once. The sequenced material came from peripheral blood. The TCR was taken from a woman in her forties or fifties with acute or convalescent COVID-19.

The CDR3 sequence is CASSVSSGNYGYTF. CDR3 nucleotide sequence: TGTGCCAGCAGCGTCTCGTCAGGGAACTATGGCTACACCTTC. The chain recombines TRBV9 with TRBJ1-2, with D perhaps matching TRBD1 (5 bases). This CDR3 contains 14 residues. Trimming stripped 2 bases from V and 2 bases from J, with 10 bases between. CDR1 is SGDLS, CDR2 YYNGEE, per germline.